The present TCR beta chain was sequenced within a study of long-term antiretroviral therapy in people with HIV. Trimming shortened V by 0 bases and J by 4 bases, and 6 bases separated the two germline ends. Germline lookup yields CDR1 MGHRA and CDR2 YSYEKL. The CDR3 consists of 13 residues. An immunoSEQ assay, version v3.0, was performed at survey level. TCRdb keeps only in-frame clones here, not all; method: immunoSEQ multiplex PCR. The repertoire includes tens of thousands of clones, around three quarters of them detected once, and around 5% sits in the top ten. The source material was unsorted PBMCs, sampled 0.5 years after starting antiretroviral therapy. The receptor comes from a middle-aged woman with HIV. The chain employs TRBV4-1 and TRBJ1-2; D unresolved. CDR3 sequence reads: CASSQDFGYGYTF. DNA of the CDR3: TGCGCCAGCAGCCAAGATTTTGGCTATGGCTACACCTTC.